This T cell receptor (beta chain) stems from a study of cytomegalovirus exposure and HLA in healthy donors. Turning to the study itself: Approximately 85 million unique TCRs from HLA-typed donors made up an early data release. Study conclusions and caveats: Later analysis identified a missense DCLRE1C variant that was linked to TCR beta V- and J-gene trimming. Because they were indistinguishable, some V segments, including TRBV6-2 and TRBV6-3, were excluded.

Germline V gives CDR1 SGHTS, CDR2 YDEGEE. Trimming removed 2 bases from V and 4 bases from J; junction bases left unmatched: 7. The CDR3 length is 15 residues. Likely unrecorded immune exposures existed in these nominally healthy donors. The PCR had 60 Vbeta and 13 Jbeta primers. Only in-frame clones appear in the TCRdb table, and some are missing; sequencing was by immunoSEQ multiplex PCR. This sample's table has more than 55,000 clones. With respect to this clone: Its specificity is unknown.

Sequenced sample: PBMCs. This chain links TRBV5-8 with TRBJ2-5; 8 nucleotides match TRBD1. This TCR was sampled from a woman aged 40 to 55 in good health and CMV-seropositive. Here the CDR3 reads CASSLWQGAGETQYF. For the CDR3, the DNA is TGTGCCAGCAGCTTATGGCAGGGGGCAGGAGAGACCCAGTACTTC.